The subject of this entry is one TCR beta chain. This sample was taken from a study of T cell clones after liver transplantation. About the study: Graft-donor-reactive sequences were compared with third-party-reactive TCRbeta sequences from pre-transplant mixed lymphocyte reactions. Timepoints were pre-transplant, pre-withdrawal, and after withdrawal was completed or failed.

CDR1 MNHEY and CDR2 SVGAGI come from the germline V gene. This CDR3 comprises 13 residues. The V and J ends lost 6 bases and 1 base respectively, with 8 bases between them. CD3+CD4+ and CD3+CD8+ cells were FACS-sorted from thawed unstimulated PBMCs. Profiling relied on immunoSEQ multiplex PCR, and the TCRdb table lists in-frame clones only, not all of them. The data contain around 76,000 clones, approximately 80% of them seen just once; the ten biggest clones take up about 0.79%. The specimen comprised CD4+ T cells from blood, sampled 12 months after liver transplant. This receptor was taken from a human patient who received a liver transplant. Some T cells could come from the graft donor. This chain connects TRBV6-5 to TRBJ2-3; D gene uncertain. CDR3 residues: CASRVDGTDTQYF. The CDR3 nucleotides are TGTGCCAGCAGGGTGGATGGCACAGATACGCAGTATTTT.